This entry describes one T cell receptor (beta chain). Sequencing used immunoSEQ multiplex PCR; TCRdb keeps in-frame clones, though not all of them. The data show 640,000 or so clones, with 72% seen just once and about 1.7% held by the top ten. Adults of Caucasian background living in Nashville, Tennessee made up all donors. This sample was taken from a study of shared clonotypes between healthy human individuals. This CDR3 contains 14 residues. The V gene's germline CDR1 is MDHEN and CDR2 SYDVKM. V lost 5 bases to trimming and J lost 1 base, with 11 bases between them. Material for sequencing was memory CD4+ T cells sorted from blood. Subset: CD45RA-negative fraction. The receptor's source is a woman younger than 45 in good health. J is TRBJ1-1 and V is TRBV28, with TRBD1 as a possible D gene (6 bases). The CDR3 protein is CASSGQLSNTEAFF. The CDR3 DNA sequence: TGTGCCAGCAGTGGACAGCTATCGAACACTGAAGCTTTCTTT.